This T cell receptor beta chain was sequenced in a study of OX40 agonist ivuxolimab in advanced cancers. Study at large: The study enrolled dose-escalation patients with hepatocellular carcinoma, melanoma, renal cell or head and neck cancer. Earlier anti-PD-1, anti-PD-L1 or anti-CTLA-4 therapy was permitted; around 40% had received some. Whole-study findings and limits: At doses 0.1 to 3.0 mg/kg, CD4+ and CD8+ clones expanded. Relative to CD4+, CD8+ T cells held more expanded clones on average.

V lost 5 bases, J lost 1 base, and 8 bases lay in between. The germline V gene has CDR1 LNHDA and CDR2 SQIVND (reference sequence). This CDR3 has 13 amino acids. In regard to this clone: The antigen is not known.

This table comes from immunoSEQ multiplex PCR, and its TCRdb copy is limited to in-frame clones, with some not included. The data contain approximately 28,000 clones, 70% to 90% of them seen just once; the ten biggest clones take up 25%. The TCR originated in an adult with an advanced solid tumor such as melanoma, head and neck, liver or kidney cancer. The J gene is TRBJ1-1, the V gene TRBV19; D is ambiguous. The sequences come from CD4+ or CD8+ T cells sorted from blood, collected in a trial of the OX40 agonist ivuxolimab. The CDR3 sequence: CASSSLRNTEAFF. The CDR3 coding sequence is TGTGCCAGTAGTTCATTACGGAACACTGAAGCTTTCTTT.